This T cell receptor (beta chain) was observed in a study of cytomegalovirus exposure and HLA in healthy donors. Study at large: When 398 donors were genotyped, just over 80% of them were found to fall in the Caucasian-associated ancestry cluster.

Researchers ran the PCR with 60 Vbeta and 13 Jbeta primers. Original handling: Roughly 9.9 million shared chains were among the about 80 million unique TCR beta chains that a later analysis counted. Clones were sequenced by immunoSEQ multiplex PCR, and TCRdb holds only the in-frame ones, with some missing. That table supplies the V and J calls and clone size; D and trimming were determined from the DNA. The repertoire holds about 200,000 clones, about 88% seen once, with 0.31% in the top ten. Germline CDR1 and CDR2: MDHEN and SYDVKM. The CDR3 extends over 14 amino acids. Deletions cut 6 bases from V and 1 base from J, with 12 bases between.

The sequenced sample was PBMCs. This receptor was obtained from a woman aged 25 to 45 in good health and CMV-seronegative. The V and J genes are TRBV28 and TRBJ1-1; unclear D gene. The CDR3: CASRTEGSNTEAFF. CDR3 in DNA: TGTGCCAGCAGGACGGAGGGATCGAACACTGAAGCTTTCTTT.